This TCR beta chain appears in the sequencing data of a study of control samples from healthy donors and cancer patients. Assay: immunoSEQ multiplex PCR; the TCRdb copy retains only in-frame clones and omits some. The specimen's table records around 190,000 clones. Germline V lookup: CDR1 KGHSH, CDR2 LQKENI. The CDR3 is made up of 13 amino acids. With 4 bases removed from V and 5 bases from J, the gap between germline ends came to 11 bases. The V and J genes are TRBV18 and TRBJ1-1; a possible D gene is TRBD1 (6 bases). The sample consisted of blood. This clonotype was obtained from a woman in her twenties or thirties in good health. In nucleotides, the CDR3 is TGTGCCAGCTCACAGGACAGCCGGACTGAAGCTTTCTTT. The encoded protein is CASSQDSRTEAFF. Using reference TRBV18 and TRBJ1-1 for the parts outside the CDR3, the full variable domain is NAGVMQNPRHLVRRRGQEARLRCSPMKGHSHVYWYRQLPEEGLKFMVYLQKENIIDESGMPKERFSAEFPKEGPSILRIQQVVRGDSAAYFCASSQDSRTEAFFGQGTRLTVV.